A selection of T cell receptor beta chains follows, all from one sample in a study of OX40 agonist ivuxolimab in advanced cancers. Profiling relied on immunoSEQ multiplex PCR, and the TCRdb table lists in-frame clones only, not all of them. The repertoire holds fewer than 65,000 clones, more than 85% seen once, with 1.3% to 1.5% in the top ten. Here the sequenced sample was CD4+ or CD8+ T cells sorted from blood, taken in a trial of the OX40 agonist ivuxolimab. The receptors were gathered from an adult with an advanced solid tumor such as melanoma, head and neck, liver or kidney cancer. The CDR3 runs from the conserved cysteine through the conserved F or W. A D gene is named only where the DNA matches it firmly. Size is omitted from some rows. Given values are once, few, many or a class for expanded clones.

NA	NA	TRBV7-9	16	TRBJ2-3	CASSPGPGGSTDTQYF	TGTGCCAGCAGCCCAGGACCGGGTGGGAGCACAGATACGCAGTATTTT
once	TRBD1	TRBV6-6	15	TRBJ1-1	CASSSPGQLNTEAFF	TGTGCCAGCAGTTCACCGGGACAGTTGAACACTGAAGCTTTCTTT
NA	NA	TRBV6-5	14	TRBJ2-7	CASTSPTRTYEQYF	TGTGCCAGCACCTCCCCCACCAGAACCTACGAGCAGTACTTC
NA	TRBD1	TRBV5-1	14	TRBJ2-7	CASSLEGASTEQYF	TGCGCCAGCAGCTTGGAGGGGGCTTCTACCGAGCAGTACTTC
NA	NA	TRBV5-5	14	TRBJ2-7	CASSLWVGAREQYF	TGTGCCAGCAGCTTGTGGGTGGGGGCGCGTGAGCAGTACTTC
once	TRBD1	TRBV5-1	13	TRBJ2-7	CASSKDRGVEQYF	TGCGCCAGCAGCAAGGACAGGGGTGTCGAGCAGTACTTC
NA	NA	TRBV28	15	TRBJ2-7	CASSFAHSRGYEQYF	TGTGCCAGCAGTTTTGCCCACAGCCGGGGGTACGAGCAGTACTTC
once	NA	TRBV18	14	TRBJ1-1	CASPPPGLRTEAFF	TGTGCCAGCCCACCTCCAGGGTTACGGACTGAAGCTTTCTTT
NA	TRBD1	TRBV19	18	TRBJ2-3	CASTRGTGGRSRTDTQYF	TGTGCCAGTACGAGGGGGACAGGGGGCCGTTCTCGCACAGATACGCAGTATTTT
NA	TRBD1	TRBV13	16	TRBJ2-1	CASSLGQDSSYNEQFF	TGTGCCAGCAGCTTGGGACAGGATAGCTCCTACAATGAGCAGTTCTTC
NA	TRBD2	TRBV6-1	14	TRBJ2-7	CASRGGLSSYEQYF	TGTGCCAGCAGGGGGGGGTTAAGCTCCTACGAGCAGTACTTC
NA	TRBD1	TRBV7-3	17	TRBJ1-1	CASSLSVLGQGGTEAFF	TGTGCCAGCAGCTTAAGCGTGCTTGGGCAGGGGGGCACTGAAGCTTTCTTT
NA	TRBD1	TRBV5-1	15	TRBJ2-2	CASSSRTGGTGELFF	TGCGCCAGCAGCTCCCGGACAGGGGGCACCGGGGAGCTGTTTTTT
NA	NA	TRBV28	15	TRBJ1-1	CASSLLVGGRGAAFF	TGTGCCAGCAGTTTATTGGTGGGGGGGCGCGGAGCAGCTTTCTTT
once	TRBD2	TRBV7-3	15	TRBJ2-1	CASSSQGGRDNEQFF	TGTGCCAGCAGCTCCCAGGGCGGGAGGGACAATGAGCAGTTCTTC
NA	NA	TRBV19	15	TRBJ2-3	CASSISGQRTDTQYF	TGTGCCAGTAGTATATCCGGGCAAAGGACAGATACGCAGTATTTT
NA	TRBD1	TRBV29-1	14	TRBJ1-3	CSVVGTGSGNTIYF	TGCAGCGTTGTGGGGACAGGCTCTGGAAACACCATATATTTT
NA	TRBD1	TRBV7-2	13	TRBJ1-5	CASSYRGRQPQHF	TGTGCCAGCAGCTACAGGGGGCGTCAGCCCCAGCATTTT
NA	NA	TRBV6-6	15	TRBJ1-2	CASTSEQFYLYGYTF	TGTGCCAGCACCTCCGAACAGTTTTACCTCTATGGCTACACCTTC
NA	TRBD2	TRBV10-1	17	TRBJ2-5	CASRGVNPGGGEETQYF	TGCGCCAGCAGGGGAGTAAACCCGGGAGGGGGGGAAGAGACCCAGTACTTC
NA	NA	TRBV6-5	15	TRBJ1-2	CASSYSAHGVYGYTF	TGTGCCAGCAGTTACTCGGCGCACGGTGTCTATGGCTACACCTTC
NA	NA	TRBV7-9	12	TRBJ2-2	CASRSGLGELFF	TGTGCCAGCAGATCGGGACTCGGGGAGCTGTTTTTT
NA	NA	TRBV7-3	14	TRBJ2-2	CASSSLGVSGELFF	TGTGCCAGCAGCTCCCTTGGGGTTTCCGGGGAGCTGTTTTTT
NA	NA	TRBV29-1	12	TRBJ2-5	CSVVGQGWAQYF	TGCAGCGTTGTGGGCCAAGGCTGGGCCCAGTACTTC
NA	TRBD2	TRBV11-2	16	TRBJ2-5	CASSPSSGGAGETQYF	TGTGCCAGCAGCCCATCTAGCGGGGGGGCCGGAGAGACCCAGTACTTC
NA	NA	TRBV5-5	13	TRBJ2-7	CASSLAREYEQYF	TGTGCCAGCAGCTTGGCCAGGGAATACGAGCAGTACTTC
NA	NA	TRBV7-2	15	TRBJ1-5	CASSLVGQSNQPQHF	TGTGCCAGCAGCCTAGTGGGACAAAGCAATCAGCCCCAGCATTTT
NA	TRBD1	TRBV6-5	13	TRBJ1-1	CASSRTGRTEAFF	TGTGCCAGCAGTAGGACAGGGCGGACTGAAGCTTTCTTT
NA	TRBD2	TRBV7-6	14	TRBJ2-3	CASSLVAGSDTQYF	TGTGCCAGCAGCTTAGTAGCGGGATCAGATACGCAGTATTTT
NA	NA	TRBV6-6	13	TRBJ1-2	CASSFPGQDGYTF	TGTGCCAGCAGTTTTCCTGGCCAAGATGGCTACACCTTC
NA	NA	TRBV7-2	12	TRBJ2-5	CASSFGWETQYF	TGTGCCAGCAGCTTTGGTTGGGAGACCCAGTACTTC
NA	TRBD1	TRBV19	15	TRBJ2-7	CASSNSGTGTYEQYF	TGTGCCAGTAGTAATTCCGGGACAGGGACCTACGAGCAGTACTTC
NA	NA	TRBV4-1	16	TRBJ1-5	CASSPVPWGVGQPQHF	TGCGCCAGCAGCCCCGTTCCGTGGGGGGTGGGTCAGCCCCAGCATTTT
NA	NA	TRBV6-5	14	TRBJ2-7	CASSYSSIAYEQYF	TGTGCCAGCAGTTACTCGAGCATTGCCTACGAGCAGTACTTC
NA	TRBD2	TRBV5-6	15	TRBJ2-2	CASMSGTLMVGELFF	TGTGCCAGCATGAGCGGGACCTTAATGGTCGGGGAGCTGTTTTTT
NA	TRBD2	TRBV27	17	TRBJ2-7	CASSLYSSGGGPNEQYF	TGTGCCAGCAGTCTCTACTCCTCGGGCGGGGGGCCCAACGAGCAGTACTTC
NA	NA	TRBV6-1	14	TRBJ1-6	CAVAGSSYNSPLHF	TGTGCCGTTGCCGGGAGCTCCTATAATTCACCCCTCCACTTT
NA	TRBD1	TRBV7-9	14	TRBJ1-2	CASRNTGGDYGYTF	TGTGCCAGCAGAAATACAGGGGGCGACTATGGCTACACCTTC